Listed below are T cell receptor beta chains from one sample, sequenced in a study of blood T cells in healthy people across ages. TCRdb itself ran the 5' RACE reads through MiXCR, one entry per CDR3 protein. The profile covers about 900,000 distinct CDR3 sequences, with around 62% appearing a single time and approximately 30% taken by the ten largest. Sequencing was carried out using blood. These receptors were obtained from a man in his thirties or forties in good health. Both conserved end residues are part of each CDR3. D genes are given only for firm matches. Clone size is not always given. Where it is, it says once, few, many or a class for expanded clones.

TRBV28	-	-	TRBJ2-4	TGTGCCAGCAGAACGGCCGGACCCCTATACGGGCAGTACTTC	CASRTAGPLYGQYF
TRBV29-1	-	TRBD2	TRBJ2-3	TGCAGCGTTGACGGGGGGGCTTCCACAGATACGCAGTATTTT	CSVDGGASTDTQYF
TRBV18	-	-	TRBJ1-2	TGTGCCAGCTCACCAGACCCCAGGAGTGGCTACACCTTC	CASSPDPRSGYTF
TRBV7-2	few	-	TRBJ2-2	TGTGCCAGCAGCTTGGAATCCTTATCGAACACCGGGGAGCTGTTTTTT	CASSLESLSNTGELFF
TRBV27	-	-	TRBJ1-2	TGTGCCAGCAGTTTCCAGGGGATCCCCAACTATGGCTACACCTTC	CASSFQGIPNYGYTF
TRBV28	-	-	TRBJ2-6	TGTGCCAGCAGTTTGGGGGGCGGTGGGGCCAACGTCCTGACTTTC	CASSLGGGGANVLTF
TRBV6-2/TRBV6-3	-	-	TRBJ1-5	TGTGCCAGCAGTCCCGACAGGAACTTTGGGCCCCAGCATTTT	CASSPDRNFGPQHF
TRBV11-2	-	TRBD2	TRBJ2-5	TGTGCCAGCAGCCAAATCGGGACTATTCAAGAGACCCAGTACTTC	CASSQIGTIQETQYF
TRBV7-2	once	-	TRBJ2-5	TGTGCCAGCAGCTTAGCCCCCAGGGACTCCCAAGAGACCCAGTACTTC	CASSLAPRDSQETQYF
TRBV7-2	-	-	TRBJ1-1	TGTGCCAGCAGCTTAGTTTTCGGGGGTGCAGATGAAGCTTTCTTT	CASSLVFGGADEAFF
TRBV20-1	few	-	TRBJ1-2	TGCAGTGCTAGAGAAAGAATGAGGGTCTATGGCTACACCTTC	CSARERMRVYGYTF
TRBV4-2	-	-	TRBJ1-6	TGTGCCAGCAGCCAATACCCTGGACACGGAAGCTCCTATAATTCACCCCTCCACTTT	CASSQYPGHGSSYNSPLHF
TRBV10-3	-	-	TRBJ2-7	TGTGCCATCAGGGACTTCTACGAGCAGTACTTC	CAIRDFYEQYF
TRBV5-4	-	TRBD1	TRBJ1-2	TGTGCCAGCAGCTTGGTGACAGGGTCTTTCTACACCTTC	CASSLVTGSFYTF
TRBV5-1	once	-	TRBJ1-2	TGCGCCAGCAGCAAGGGAATCCCGGGGGACTATGGCTACACCTTC	CASSKGIPGDYGYTF
TRBV27	-	-	TRBJ2-7	TGTGCCAGCAGCGCACAGGGTTTCTACGAGCAGTACTTC	CASSAQGFYEQYF
TRBV7-3	-	-	TRBJ2-3	TGTGCCAGCAGCGTCCTGGGGGGCCAAGATACGCAGTATTTT	CASSVLGGQDTQYF
TRBV20-1	few	-	TRBJ2-7	TGCAGTGCTCAGAGCTCCCGGACAGTATCCTACGAGCAGTACTTC	CSAQSSRTVSYEQYF
TRBV5-4	once	TRBD2	TRBJ2-3	TGTGCCAGCAGCTCCAGGGACTACCTGCCAGATACGCAGTATTTT	CASSSRDYLPDTQYF
TRBV4-3	-	TRBD1	TRBJ2-7	TGCGCCAGCAGCCAGGCGACAGGGATAGGCGGAGAAGAGCAGTACTTC	CASSQATGIGGEEQYF
TRBV20-1	few	-	TRBJ2-7	TGCAGTGCACACCTGGGCTACGAGCAGTACTTC	CSAHLGYEQYF
TRBV6-6	once	-	TRBJ1-5	TGTGCCAGCAGCGAATGGGGAGGCAATCAGCCCCAGCATTTT	CASSEWGGNQPQHF
TRBV6-2/TRBV6-3	-	TRBD1	TRBJ2-7	TGTGCCAGCAGAACAGGGGCCACCCACGAGCAGTACTTC	CASRTGATHEQYF
TRBV27	-	-	TRBJ1-2	TGTGCCAGCGGCCGGCGGGGGTCGGGCTACACCTTC	CASGRRGSGYTF
TRBV5-5	-	-	TRBJ2-5	TGTGCCAGCAGCTTGGCTGCCCAGAGGGAGACCCAGTACTTC	CASSLAAQRETQYF
TRBV5-1	-	-	TRBJ2-7	TGCGCCAGCAGTATGGGCCCTAGGCCAGACGAGCAGTACTTC	CASSMGPRPDEQYF
TRBV7-2	few	-	TRBJ1-2	TGTGCCAGCAGCTTAGTACGGGGCGATGGCTACACCTTC	CASSLVRGDGYTF
TRBV20-1	-	TRBD2	TRBJ2-7	TGCAGTGCCAAGGGACTAGCAGCCTACGAGCAGTACTTC	CSAKGLAAYEQYF
TRBV6-5	-	-	TRBJ2-3	TGTGCCAGCAGTCACCGGGGTGTGTACACAGATACGCAGTATTTT	CASSHRGVYTDTQYF
TRBV9	-	-	TRBJ1-5	TGTGCCAGCAGCACTCGAGAGGGTGAGCAGCCCCAGCATTTT	CASSTREGEQPQHF
TRBV28	-	-	TRBJ1-2	TGTGCCAGCAGTCCCCAGACAGACTATGGCTACACCTTC	CASSPQTDYGYTF
TRBV20-1	-	-	TRBJ2-4	TGCAGTGCCCTCCAGCAACGAGCCAAAAACATTCAGTACTTC	CSALQQRAKNIQYF
TRBV9	-	TRBD2	TRBJ2-1	TGTGCCAGCAGCGTGAGCGGGGGGGCGGGGAATGAGCAGTTCTTC	CASSVSGGAGNEQFF
TRBV11-2	-	-	TRBJ2-6	TGTGCCAGCAGCTTAGAAGGGTTTGGCTCTGGGGCCAACGTCCTGACTTTC	CASSLEGFGSGANVLTF
TRBV20-1	-	-	TRBJ1-2	TGCAGTGCTAGAGATCTTCAGGGGACTACTGGCTACACCTTC	CSARDLQGTTGYTF
TRBV9	-	-	TRBJ2-3	TGTGCCAGCAGCGCCGGACTGGAGGGGGTCCGCACAGATACGCAGTATTTT	CASSAGLEGVRTDTQYF
TRBV6-2/TRBV6-3	-	-	TRBJ2-1	TGTGCCAGCAGTTACAGCCCAGAAGAGCAGTTCTTC	CASSYSPEEQFF
TRBV27	-	-	TRBJ2-5	TGTGCCAGCAGTTTGTGGGGCTTGGAGCAAGAGACCCAGTACTTC	CASSLWGLEQETQYF
TRBV5-1	-	TRBD2	TRBJ2-1	TGCGCCAGCAGCTTGGGACTAGCCCTCATAGGGAATGAGCAGTTCTTC	CASSLGLALIGNEQFF
TRBV6-6	-	-	TRBJ1-6	TGTGCCAGCAAGTACGGGGCTTCCGATAATTCACCCCTCCACTTT	CASKYGASDNSPLHF
TRBV10-3	-	-	TRBJ2-7	TGTGCCATCAGTGGTGGGTTCGGGCAGGTGGACTACGAGCAGTACTTC	CAISGGFGQVDYEQYF
TRBV5-1	-	-	TRBJ2-3	TGCGCCAGCAGCTACGGACAGACCACAGATACGCAGTATTTT	CASSYGQTTDTQYF
TRBV7-2	once	-	TRBJ1-4	TGTGCCAGCAGCTTATCGCTGGGTCCTAATGAAAAACTGTTTTTT	CASSLSLGPNEKLFF
TRBV7-9	few	TRBD1	TRBJ1-2	TGTGCCAGCAGCCGAACGGACAGGGAGCTCAACTATGGCTACACCTTC	CASSRTDRELNYGYTF
TRBV20-1	-	TRBD2	TRBJ2-3	TGCAGTGCTAGAGTAGGCTGGCGGGGGGGCTTGTCAGATACGCAGTATTTT	CSARVGWRGGLSDTQYF
TRBV20-1	-	-	TRBJ1-5	TGCAGTGCTGGCAGGGTAAGCAATCAGCCCCAGCATTTT	CSAGRVSNQPQHF
TRBV28	-	-	TRBJ2-1	TGTGCCAGCAGTTTACGATCCCGAAATGAGCAGTTCTTC	CASSLRSRNEQFF
TRBV28	-	TRBD2	TRBJ2-3	TGTGCCAGCAGCCTACCAGGGACTAGCGGGGGGCTGAGCACAGATACGCAGTATTTT	CASSLPGTSGGLSTDTQYF
TRBV9	-	TRBD2	TRBJ2-1	TGTGCCAGCAGCACCCCGGCTTACGGGGGGGCTGAGACCCAGTTCTTC	CASSTPAYGGAETQFF
TRBV7-9	-	TRBD1	TRBJ1-5	TGTGCCAGCAGCGGACAGGTTCCAGCGGCCCAGCATTTT	CASSGQVPAAQHF
TRBV9	-	-	TRBJ2-5	TGTGCCAGCAACTCCGGGGTAACCCCCGGGACCTGGCAAGAGACCCAGTACTTC	CASNSGVTPGTWQETQYF
TRBV5-5	-	-	TRBJ2-2	TGTGCCAGCAGCAGAACCGGCTCCCAGGGGATGAACACTGGGGAGCTGTTTTTT	CASSRTGSQGMNTGELFF
TRBV7-9	few	-	TRBJ2-7	TGTGCCAGCAGCCCCCCGGGACAAGGCAACTACGAGCAGTACTTC	CASSPPGQGNYEQYF
TRBV7-9	-	TRBD2	TRBJ2-1	TGTGCCAGCAGCCCTAGCGTAGGTCTAGCGGGACCCTGGGATGAGCAGTTCTTC	CASSPSVGLAGPWDEQFF